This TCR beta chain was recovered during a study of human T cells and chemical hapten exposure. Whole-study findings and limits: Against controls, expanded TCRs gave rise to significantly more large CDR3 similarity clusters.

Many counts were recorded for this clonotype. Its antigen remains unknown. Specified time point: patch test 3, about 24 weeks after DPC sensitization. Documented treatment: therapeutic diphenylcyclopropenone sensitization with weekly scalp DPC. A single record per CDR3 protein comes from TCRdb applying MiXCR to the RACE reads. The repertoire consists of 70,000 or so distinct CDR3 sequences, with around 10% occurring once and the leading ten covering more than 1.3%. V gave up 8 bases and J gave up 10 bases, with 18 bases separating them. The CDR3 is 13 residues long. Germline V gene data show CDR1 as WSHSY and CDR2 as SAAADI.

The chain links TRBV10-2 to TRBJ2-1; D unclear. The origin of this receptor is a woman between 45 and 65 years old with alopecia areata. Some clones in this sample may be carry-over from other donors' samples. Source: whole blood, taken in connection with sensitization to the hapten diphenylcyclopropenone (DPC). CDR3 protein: CASAQSMGLEQFF. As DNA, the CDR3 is TGCGCCAGCGCCCAGTCAATGGGTCTAGAGCAGTTCTTC.